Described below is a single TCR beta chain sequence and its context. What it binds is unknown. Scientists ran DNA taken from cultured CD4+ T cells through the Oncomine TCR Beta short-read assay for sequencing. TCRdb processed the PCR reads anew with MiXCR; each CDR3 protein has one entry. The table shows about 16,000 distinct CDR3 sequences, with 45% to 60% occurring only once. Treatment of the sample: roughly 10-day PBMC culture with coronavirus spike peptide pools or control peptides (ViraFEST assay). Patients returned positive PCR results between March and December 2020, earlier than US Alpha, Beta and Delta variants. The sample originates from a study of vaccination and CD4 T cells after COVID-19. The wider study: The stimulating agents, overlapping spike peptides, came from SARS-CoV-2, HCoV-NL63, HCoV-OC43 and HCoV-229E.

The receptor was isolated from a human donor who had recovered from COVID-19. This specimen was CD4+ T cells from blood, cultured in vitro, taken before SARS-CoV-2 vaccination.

The CDR3 region has the DNA TGTGCCAGTAGTAGTCTGACTAGCGGGATCGGCCATGAGCAGTTCTTC. It specifies CASSSLTSGIGHEQFF. The V call is TRBV19, the J call TRBJ2-1; 11 bases are a match to TRBD2. Per the germline V gene, CDR1 is LNHDA and CDR2 is SQIVND (reference sequence). The junction had 10 bases not matched to a gene; V was cut back by 4 bases and J by 8 bases. There are 16 residues in the CDR3.